The text below deals with one T cell receptor beta chain. One junction end disagrees with the germline gene, perhaps due to a read error. The data originate from a study of blood T cells in healthy people across ages. Study-level information: Template switching captured about one barcoded beta molecule per two T cells.

This CDR3 is 16 amino acids long. The germline V gene encodes CDR1 SGHTA and CDR2 FQGNSA. The authors ran a second PCR of 7 to 11 cycles using a sample-barcoded 5' primer and a J-beta primer mix. TCRdb re-derived calls from the 5' RACE reads in MiXCR, one entry per CDR3 protein. The data hold 540,000 or so distinct CDR3 sequences, with roughly 48% observed a single time. The origin of this receptor is a man at least 80 years old in good health. The sequencing sample was made of blood. The rearrangement links TRBV7-2 to TRBJ2-7; D may be TRBD1 or TRBD2 (6 bases each). The DNA matches TRBJ2-5 better at its end, which makes the J call doubtful. CDR3 bases: TGTGCCGGCAGCTTAGGAGGGCAGGGGCGGAGAGAGACCCAGTACTTC. Amino acid sequence: CAGSLGGQGRRETQYF.